The present T cell receptor (beta chain) was sequenced within a study of CD8+CD57+ T cells in acquired aplastic anemia. The germline V and J ends were trimmed by 5 bases and 6 bases, with 11 bases remaining between them. The CDR3 covers 13 residues. Germline V lookup: CDR1 SGHTA, CDR2 FQGNSA. Profiles of TCR beta VDJ and CDR3 were generated from a genomic DNA template. MiXCR was run by TCRdb on the reads, yielding one entry per CDR3 protein. This table has 190,000 or so distinct CDR3 sequences, around half appearing once. This clonotype has only a few counts. Its specificity is not known. Sequencing involved patients with CD8+CD57+ cell expansion previously shown by flow cytometry. Points from the study as a whole: Overlap between patients and controls comprised about 28 CD8+ CDR3 sequences.

The source of this sequence is a human donor with aplastic anemia. The gene calls are TRBV7-2 and TRBJ2-1; possible D gene TRBD1, 6 bases. Input material: sorted CD4+, CD8+, or CD8+CD57+ T cells (not recorded which) from PBMCs. CDR3 residues: CASSIQGTNEQFF. The CDR3, as DNA: TGTGCCAGCAGCATTCAGGGGACCAATGAGCAGTTCTTC.